The 8 T cell receptor beta chains below were found in one sample sequenced in a study of blood T cell repertoires in COVID-19. The data were produced by immunoSEQ multiplex PCR, yet TCRdb's version contains in-frame clones alone and is incomplete. Among some 400,000 clones listed, over 75% were seen once. The material sequenced was peripheral blood. The receptor set was obtained from a woman aged 55-75 years with COVID-19, enrolled during active disease.

This chain uses TRBV5-1 with TRBJ2-5, with D possibly matching TRBD2 (6 bases). Trimming shortened V by 0 bases and J by 7 bases, and 7 bases separated the two germline ends. Germline-derived CDR1 and CDR2 are SGHRS and YFSETQ. The CDR3 runs to 12 residues. The CDR3: CASSLGEATQYF. The DNA of the CDR3 is TGCGCCAGCAGCTTGGGGGAGGCGACCCAGTACTTC. The complete variable domain, with remaining parts taken from reference TRBV5-1 and TRBJ2-5, reads KAGVTQTPRYLIKTRGQQVTLSCSPISGHRSVSWYQQTPGQGLQFLFEYFSETQRNKGNFPGRFSGRQFSNSRSEMNVSTLELGDSALYLCASSLGEATQYFGPGTRLLVL.

The V gene is TRBV18, the J gene TRBJ2-5; weak D call: TRBD2 (5 bases). Trimming removed 1 base at V and 5 bases at J, with 5 bases between. CDR3 size: 12 residues. From germline, CDR1 is KGHSH and CDR2 LQKENI. The CDR3 loop is CASSPQRETQYF. CDR3 sequence (DNA): TGTGCCAGCTCACCACAGCGGGAGACCCAGTACTTC.

The chain uses TRBV18 and TRBJ2-3, with D maybe TRBD1 (6 bases). V was clipped by 6 bases and J by 0 bases, with 10 bases between them. This CDR3 has 14 residues. The germline gives CDR1 KGHSH, CDR2 LQKENI. CDR3: CASSRGSSTDTQYF. The DNA of the CDR3 is TGTGCCAGCTCCAGGGGATCTAGCACAGATACGCAGTATTTT.

The chain uses TRBV6-4 and TRBJ2-2, with D perhaps TRBD2 (6 bases). The germline V gene has CDR1 MRHNA and CDR2 SNTAGT. Trimming pared 3 bases from V and 7 bases from J, leaving 9 bases between. This CDR3 spans 13 amino acids. The CDR3 DNA is TGTGCCAGCAGTGAGGGACTCAACGGGGAGCTGTTTTTT. It yields the protein CASSEGLNGELFF.

The gene calls are TRBV6-2 or TRBV6-3 and TRBJ2-7; TRBD1 agrees at 7 bases. V shed 4 bases, J shed 4 bases, and the junction held 10 bases outside the gene matches. CDR3 length: 15 amino acids. Germline lookup yields CDR1 MNHEY and CDR2 SVGEGT. The CDR3 sequence: CASSSPRTGPYEQYF. CDR3 sequence (DNA): TGTGCCAGCAGTTCCCCACGGACAGGACCGTACGAGCAGTACTTC.

This clone has a single count. V and J are TRBV23-1 and TRBJ1-2; 8 bases map to TRBD1. TRBV23-1 is annotated as an ORF whose role is uncertain. This CDR3 is 15 amino acids long. The trim removed 2 bases at V and 2 bases at J, leaving 4 bases unmatched. The CDR3: CASSQTDRANYGYTF. The CDR3, as DNA: TGCGCCAGCAGTCAAACGGACAGGGCCAACTATGGCTACACCTTC.

The V and J genes are TRBV19 and TRBJ2-3; perhaps TRBD1 as D (5 bases). Germline CDR1 and CDR2: LNHDA and SQIVND (reference sequence). Trimming cost V 4 bases and J 10 bases, with 18 bases left between them. The length of the CDR3 is 14 residues. The CDR3 sequence is CASSNPGNFRAQYF. The CDR3 region has the DNA TGTGCCAGTAGTAACCCCGGAAACTTCAGGGCGCAGTATTTT.

The chain has TRBV5-1 and TRBJ1-2, with D possibly TRBD1 on 6 matching bases. V lost 3 bases to trimming and J lost 2 bases, with 17 bases between them. Germline-derived CDR1 and CDR2 are SGHRS and YFSETQ. This CDR3 region has 16 residues. This CDR3 reads CASSSWGGSINYGYTF. The CDR3 DNA follows: TGCGCCAGCAGCTCCTGGGGGGGCAGCATAAACTATGGCTACACCTTC.